A selection of T cell receptor beta chains follows, all from one sample in a study of T cell repertoires in cytomegalovirus infection. These receptors' targets are unknown. TCRdb reanalysed the reads using MiXCR and keeps one entry per CDR3 protein. The table records 150,000 or so distinct CDR3 sequences, roughly 32% of them present only once. Sequencing was performed on CD8+ T cells from cultured PBMCs, taken from culture after CMV antigen stimulation. These receptor sequences come from a human donor in good health (CMV status not recorded). Some clones in this sample may be carry-over from other donors' samples. The CDR3 runs from the conserved cysteine through the conserved F or W. A D gene is named only where the DNA matches it firmly. The size entry is marked missing in some rows and otherwise reads once, few, many or a size class.

j_call,d_call,v_call,clone_size,cdr3_nt,cdr3_aa
TRBJ1-4,TRBD1,TRBV12-5,once,TGTGCTAGTGGCTGGGGGACAGGGATTAATGAAAAACTGTTTTTT,CASGWGTGINEKLFF
TRBJ2-5,TRBD1,TRBV12-3/TRBV12-4,few,TGTGCCAGCAGTTTTTTTTTGGACAGGGTAGGCCAAGAGACCCAGTACTTC,CASSFFLDRVGQETQYF
TRBJ2-7,TRBD1,TRBV5-1,few,TGCGCCAGCAGCGCAGGACAGGGGGCTGACGAGCAGTACTTC,CASSAGQGADEQYF
TRBJ2-5,-,TRBV11-2,few,TGTGCCAGCAGCTTAGGGAGGGTTATTGAGACCCAGTACTTC,CASSLGRVIETQYF
TRBJ2-1,-,TRBV11-3,-,TGTGCCAGCAGCGGCGGGCCGAGCTCCTACAATGAGCAGTTCTTC,CASSGGPSSYNEQFF
TRBJ2-7,-,TRBV20-1,many,TGCAGTTCATTCCCCACCGACGTAAACTACGAGCAGTACTTC,CSSFPTDVNYEQYF
TRBJ1-1,-,TRBV7-8,many,TGCGCCAGCAGCTTGGAAGGGAACACTGAAGCTTTCTTT,CASSLEGNTEAFF
TRBJ1-1,-,TRBV6-1,-,TGTGCCAGCAGCCTTGGGCCACGCACTGAAGCTTTCTTT,CASSLGPRTEAFF
TRBJ2-7,-,TRBV11-2,-,TGTGCCAGCAGCTTAGGTCCTGGCAGGGCGATCTCCTACGAGCAGTACTTC,CASSLGPGRAISYEQYF
TRBJ2-1,-,TRBV10-3,few,TGTGCCATCAGTGAGGGGGCAAGCTCCTACAATGAGCAGTTCTTC,CAISEGASSYNEQFF
TRBJ1-1,-,TRBV19,few,TGTGCCAGTACCCAGGGGTTGAACACTGAAGCTTTCTTT,CASTQGLNTEAFF
TRBJ2-1,TRBD1,TRBV6-2/TRBV6-3,-,TGTGCCAGCAGTTACTATGGCGAACAGGGGCATGAGCAGTTCTTC,CASSYYGEQGHEQFF
TRBJ1-1,-,TRBV14,-,TGTGCCAGCAGCCAGACAGGCGGGAACACTGAAGCTTTCTTT,CASSQTGGNTEAFF
TRBJ1-2,-,TRBV7-2,few,TGTGCCAGCAGCTTATTCGGGGGCGCGGTAGGCTACACCTTC,CASSLFGGAVGYTF
TRBJ1-2,-,TRBV27,few,TGTGCCAGCAGCCCCGGGGGGATCTATGGCTACACCTTC,CASSPGGIYGYTF
TRBJ1-5,-,TRBV2,-,TGTGCCAGCACGACGGAACTTAGCAATCAGCCCCAGCATTTT,CASTTELSNQPQHF
TRBJ2-7,-,TRBV18,-,TGTGCCAGCTCACCAGGGGAGGAGCAGTACTTC,CASSPGEEQYF